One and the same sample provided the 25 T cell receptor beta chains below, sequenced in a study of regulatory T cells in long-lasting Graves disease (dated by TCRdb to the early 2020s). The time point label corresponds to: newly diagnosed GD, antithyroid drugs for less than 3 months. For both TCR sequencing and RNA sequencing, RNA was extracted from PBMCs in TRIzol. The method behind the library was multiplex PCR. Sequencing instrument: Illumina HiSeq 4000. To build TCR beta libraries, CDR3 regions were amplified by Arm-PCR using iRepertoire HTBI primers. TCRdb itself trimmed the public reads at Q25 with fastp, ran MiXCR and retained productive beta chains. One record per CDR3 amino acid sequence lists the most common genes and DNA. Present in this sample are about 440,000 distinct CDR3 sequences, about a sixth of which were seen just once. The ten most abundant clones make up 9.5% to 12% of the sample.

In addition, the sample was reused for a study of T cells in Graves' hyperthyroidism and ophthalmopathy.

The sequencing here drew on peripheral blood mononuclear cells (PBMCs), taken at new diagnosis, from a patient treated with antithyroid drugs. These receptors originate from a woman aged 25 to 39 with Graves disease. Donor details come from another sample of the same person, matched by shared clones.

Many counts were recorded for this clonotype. In DNA form, the CDR3 reads TGTGCCAGCAGTAACGCGGCGCAGTATTTT. This translates into CASSNAAQYF. This chain uses TRBV2 with TRBJ2-3, with unresolved D. This CDR3 contains 10 residues. Trimming pared 5 bases from V and 10 bases from J, leaving 7 bases between. Germline-derived CDR1 and CDR2 are SNHLY and FYNNEI.

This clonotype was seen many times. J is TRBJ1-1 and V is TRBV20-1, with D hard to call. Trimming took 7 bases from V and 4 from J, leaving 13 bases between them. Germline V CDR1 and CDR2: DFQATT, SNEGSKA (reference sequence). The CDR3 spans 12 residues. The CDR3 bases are TGCAGTGTGAGGGAAAGAACCACTGAAGCTTTCTTT. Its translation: CSVRERTTEAFF.

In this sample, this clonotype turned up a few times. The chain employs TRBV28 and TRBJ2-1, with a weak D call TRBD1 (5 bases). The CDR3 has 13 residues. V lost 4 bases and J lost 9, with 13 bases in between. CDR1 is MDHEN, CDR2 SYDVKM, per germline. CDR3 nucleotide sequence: TGTGCCAGCAGTTCACTTGGGGCGCGTGAGCAGTTCTTC. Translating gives CASSSLGAREQFF.

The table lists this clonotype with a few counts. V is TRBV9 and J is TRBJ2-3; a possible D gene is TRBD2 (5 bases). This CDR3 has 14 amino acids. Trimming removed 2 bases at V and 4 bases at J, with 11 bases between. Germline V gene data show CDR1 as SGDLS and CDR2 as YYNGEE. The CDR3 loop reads CASSVRGSSDTQYF. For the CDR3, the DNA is TGTGCCAGCAGCGTCAGAGGGAGCTCAGATACGCAGTATTTT.

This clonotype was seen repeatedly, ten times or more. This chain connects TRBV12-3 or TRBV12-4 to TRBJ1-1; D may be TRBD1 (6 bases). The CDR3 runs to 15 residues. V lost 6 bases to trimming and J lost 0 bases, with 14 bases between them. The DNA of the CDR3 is TGTGCCAGCAGCCCCGACAGGAGTTTGAACACTGAAGCTTTCTTT. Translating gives CASSPDRSLNTEAFF.

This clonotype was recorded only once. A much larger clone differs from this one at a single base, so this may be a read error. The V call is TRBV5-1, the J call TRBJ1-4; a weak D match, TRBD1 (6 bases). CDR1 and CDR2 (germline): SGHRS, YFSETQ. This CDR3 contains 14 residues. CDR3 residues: CASSTDRTNGKLFF. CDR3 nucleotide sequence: TGCGCCAGCAGCACCGACAGGACAAATGGAAAACTGTTTTTT.

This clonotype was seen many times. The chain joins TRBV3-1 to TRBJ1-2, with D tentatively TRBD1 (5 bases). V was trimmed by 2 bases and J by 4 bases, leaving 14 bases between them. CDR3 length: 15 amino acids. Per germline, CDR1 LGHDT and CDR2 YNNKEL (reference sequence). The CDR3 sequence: CASSQSVGAAYGYTF. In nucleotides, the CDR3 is TGTGCCAGCAGCCAATCTGTCGGGGCCGCCTATGGCTACACCTTC.

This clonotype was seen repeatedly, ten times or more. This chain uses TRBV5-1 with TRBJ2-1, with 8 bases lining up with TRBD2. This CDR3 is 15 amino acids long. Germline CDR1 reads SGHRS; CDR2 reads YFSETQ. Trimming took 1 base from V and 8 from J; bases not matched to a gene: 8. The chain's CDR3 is CASSLRSGSLDEQFF. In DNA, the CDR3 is TGCGCCAGCAGCTTGCGCAGCGGGAGTCTGGATGAGCAGTTCTTC.

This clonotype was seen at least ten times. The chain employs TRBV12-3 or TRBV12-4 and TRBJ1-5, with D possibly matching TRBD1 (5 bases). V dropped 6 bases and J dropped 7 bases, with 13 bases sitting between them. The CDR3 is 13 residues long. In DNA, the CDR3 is TGTGCCAGCAGGGGGGACGTAGGACAGCCCCAGCATTTT. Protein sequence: CASRGDVGQPQHF.

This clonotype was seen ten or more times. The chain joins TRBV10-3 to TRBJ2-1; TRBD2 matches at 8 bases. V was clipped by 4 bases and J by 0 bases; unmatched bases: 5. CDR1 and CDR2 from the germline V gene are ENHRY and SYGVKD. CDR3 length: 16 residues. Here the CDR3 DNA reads TGTGCCATCAGTGCCGGTGGGACTAGCTCCTACAATGAGCAGTTCTTC. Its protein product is CAISAGGTSSYNEQFF.

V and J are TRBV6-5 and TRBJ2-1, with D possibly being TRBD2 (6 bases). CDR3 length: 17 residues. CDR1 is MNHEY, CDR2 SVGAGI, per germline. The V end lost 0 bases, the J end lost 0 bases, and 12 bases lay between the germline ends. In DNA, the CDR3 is TGTGCCAGCAGTTACTCGAAGCTTAGCGGCTCCTACAATGAGCAGTTCTTC. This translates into CASSYSKLSGSYNEQFF.

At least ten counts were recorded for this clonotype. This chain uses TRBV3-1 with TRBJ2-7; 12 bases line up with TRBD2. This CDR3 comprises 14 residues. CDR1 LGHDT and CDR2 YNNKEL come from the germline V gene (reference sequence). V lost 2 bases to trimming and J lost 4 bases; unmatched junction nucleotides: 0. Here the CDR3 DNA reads TGTGCCAGCAGCCAAACTAGCGGGAGGTACGAGCAGTACTTC. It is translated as CASSQTSGRYEQYF.

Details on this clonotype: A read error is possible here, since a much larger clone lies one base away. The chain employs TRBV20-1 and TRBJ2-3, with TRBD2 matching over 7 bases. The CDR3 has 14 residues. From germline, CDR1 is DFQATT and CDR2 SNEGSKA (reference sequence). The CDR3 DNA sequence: TGCAGTGCTGCCATGGGGGGAGGGCTGGATACGGAGTATTTT. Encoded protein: CSAAMGGGLDTEYF.

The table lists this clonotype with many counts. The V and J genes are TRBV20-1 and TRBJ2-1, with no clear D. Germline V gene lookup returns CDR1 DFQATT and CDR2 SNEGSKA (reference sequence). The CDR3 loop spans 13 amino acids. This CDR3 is CRVLVLKNNEQFF. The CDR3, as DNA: TGCAGGGTTCTAGTACTTAAGAACAATGAGCAGTTCTTC.

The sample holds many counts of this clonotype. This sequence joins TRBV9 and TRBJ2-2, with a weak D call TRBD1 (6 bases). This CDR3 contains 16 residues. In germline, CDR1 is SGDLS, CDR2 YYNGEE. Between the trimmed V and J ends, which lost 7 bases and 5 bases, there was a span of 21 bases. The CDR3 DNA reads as TGTGCCAGCGGCTTGGGGGCAGGGATCATAACCGGGGAGCTGTTTTTT. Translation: CASGLGAGIITGELFF.

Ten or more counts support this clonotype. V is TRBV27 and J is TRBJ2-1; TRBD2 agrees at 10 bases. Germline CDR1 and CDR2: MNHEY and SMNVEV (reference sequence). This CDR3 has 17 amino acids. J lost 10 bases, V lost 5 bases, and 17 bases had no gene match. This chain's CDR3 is CASSKHTFTSGINEQFF. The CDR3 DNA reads TGTGCCAGCAGTAAACATACGTTCACTAGCGGGATAAACGAGCAGTTCTTC.

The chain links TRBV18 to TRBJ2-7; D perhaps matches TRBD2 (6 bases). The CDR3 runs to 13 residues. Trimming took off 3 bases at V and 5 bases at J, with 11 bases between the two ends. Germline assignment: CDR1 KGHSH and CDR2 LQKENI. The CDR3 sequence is CASSPRREDEQYF. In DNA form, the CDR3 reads TGTGCCAGCTCACCGCGTAGGGAGGACGAGCAGTACTTC.

For the CDR3, the DNA is TGTGCCAGCTCACCCTACCGGGGCAGCGATACTGAAGCTTTCTTT. Translation gives CASSPYRGSDTEAFF. This rearrangement joins TRBV18 to TRBJ1-1, with D possibly TRBD1 on 5 matching bases. The V gene's germline CDR1 is KGHSH and CDR2 LQKENI. The V and J ends lost 3 bases and 5 bases respectively, with 16 bases between them. The CDR3 length is 15 residues.

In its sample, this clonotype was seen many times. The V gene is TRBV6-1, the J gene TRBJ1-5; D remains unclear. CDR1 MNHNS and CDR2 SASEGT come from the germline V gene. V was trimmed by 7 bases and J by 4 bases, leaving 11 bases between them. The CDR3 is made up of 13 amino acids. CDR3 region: CASTTAANQPQHF. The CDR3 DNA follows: TGTGCCAGCACCACAGCGGCGAATCAGCCCCAGCATTTT.

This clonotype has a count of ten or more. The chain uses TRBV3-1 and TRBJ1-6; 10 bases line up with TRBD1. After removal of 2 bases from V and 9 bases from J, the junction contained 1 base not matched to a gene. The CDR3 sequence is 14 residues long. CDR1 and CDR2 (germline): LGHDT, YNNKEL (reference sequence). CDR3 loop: CASSQRTGGSPLHF. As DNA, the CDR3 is TGTGCCAGCAGCCAAAGGACAGGGGGTTCACCCCTCCACTTT.

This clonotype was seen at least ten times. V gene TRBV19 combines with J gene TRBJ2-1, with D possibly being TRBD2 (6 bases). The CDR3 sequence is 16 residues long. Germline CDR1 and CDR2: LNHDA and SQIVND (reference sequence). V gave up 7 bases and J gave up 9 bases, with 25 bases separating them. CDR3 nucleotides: TGTGCCAGTACCCCTCCGGGGGAGCCGTTCATCCGTGAGCAGTTCTTC. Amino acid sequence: CASTPPGEPFIREQFF.

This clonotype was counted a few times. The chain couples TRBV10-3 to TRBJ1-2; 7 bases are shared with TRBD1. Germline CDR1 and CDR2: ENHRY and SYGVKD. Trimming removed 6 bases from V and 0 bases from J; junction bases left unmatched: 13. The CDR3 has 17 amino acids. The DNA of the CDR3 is TGTGCCATCAGAGGAACAGGGGCCGGGTCTACTAACTATGGCTACACCTTC. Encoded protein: CAIRGTGAGSTNYGYTF.

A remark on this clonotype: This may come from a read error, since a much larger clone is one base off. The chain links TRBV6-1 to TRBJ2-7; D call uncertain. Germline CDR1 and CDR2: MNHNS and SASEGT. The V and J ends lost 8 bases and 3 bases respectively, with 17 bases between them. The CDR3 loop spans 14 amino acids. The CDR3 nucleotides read TGTGCCAGCGGTGGAAGACCGAGCTTCTACGAGCAGTACTTC. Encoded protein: CASGGRPSFYEQYF.

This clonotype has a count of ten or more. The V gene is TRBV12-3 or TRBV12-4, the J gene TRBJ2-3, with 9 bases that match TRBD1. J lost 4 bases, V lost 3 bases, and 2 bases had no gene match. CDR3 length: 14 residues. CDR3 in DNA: TGTGCCAGCAGTTTGGGACAGGGATCAGATACGCAGTATTTT. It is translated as CASSLGQGSDTQYF.

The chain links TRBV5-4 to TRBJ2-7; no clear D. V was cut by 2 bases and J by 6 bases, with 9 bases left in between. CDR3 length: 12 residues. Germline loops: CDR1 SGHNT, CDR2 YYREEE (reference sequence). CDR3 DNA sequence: TGTGCCAGCAGCTTTCTGGTGAGCGAGCAGTACTTC. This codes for CASSFLVSEQYF.